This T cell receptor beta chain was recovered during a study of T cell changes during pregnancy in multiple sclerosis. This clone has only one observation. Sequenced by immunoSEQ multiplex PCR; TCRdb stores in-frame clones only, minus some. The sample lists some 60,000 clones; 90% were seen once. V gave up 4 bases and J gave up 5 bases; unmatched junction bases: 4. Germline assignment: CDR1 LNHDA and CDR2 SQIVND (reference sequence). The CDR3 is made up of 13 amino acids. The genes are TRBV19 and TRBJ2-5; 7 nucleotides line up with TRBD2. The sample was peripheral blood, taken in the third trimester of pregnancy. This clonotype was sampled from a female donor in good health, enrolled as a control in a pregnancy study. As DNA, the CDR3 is TGTGCCAGTAGTAGTAGCGGGTACGAGACCCAGTACTTC. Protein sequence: CASSSSGYETQYF.